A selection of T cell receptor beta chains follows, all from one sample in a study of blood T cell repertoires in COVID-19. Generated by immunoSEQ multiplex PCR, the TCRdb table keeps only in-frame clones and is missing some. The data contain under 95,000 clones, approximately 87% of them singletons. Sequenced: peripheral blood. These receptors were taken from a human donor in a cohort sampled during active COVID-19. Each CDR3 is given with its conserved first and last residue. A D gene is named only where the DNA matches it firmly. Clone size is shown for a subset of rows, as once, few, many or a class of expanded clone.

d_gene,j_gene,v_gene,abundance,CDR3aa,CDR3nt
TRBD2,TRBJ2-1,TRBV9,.,CASSVWREGSREQFF,TGTGCCAGCAGCGTCTGGCGGGAGGGCTCCAGGGAGCAGTTCTTC
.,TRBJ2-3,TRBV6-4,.,CASSGEGGTDTQYF,TGTGCCAGCAGTGGGGAAGGGGGCACAGATACGCAGTATTTT
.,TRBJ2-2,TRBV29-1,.,CSVDPTNTGELFF,TGCAGCGTTGACCCAACGAACACCGGGGAGCTGTTTTTT
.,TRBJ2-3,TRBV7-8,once,CASSLLTAAGTDTQYF,TGTGCCAGCAGCTTACTAACGGCGGCTGGCACAGATACGCAGTATTTT
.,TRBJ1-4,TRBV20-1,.,CSASWQGGEKLFF,TGCAGTGCTAGTTGGCAGGGTGGCGAAAAACTGTTTTTT
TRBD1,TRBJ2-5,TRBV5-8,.,CASNRDRVETQYF,TGTGCCAGCAACCGGGACAGGGTAGAGACCCAGTACTTC
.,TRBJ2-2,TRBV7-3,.,CASSLEGPTSFGELFF,TGTGCCAGCAGCTTAGAGGGTCCAACTAGTTTCGGGGAGCTGTTTTTT
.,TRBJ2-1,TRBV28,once,CASSLLDSSSYNEQFF,TGTGCCAGCAGTTTATTAGACTCGAGCTCCTACAATGAGCAGTTCTTC
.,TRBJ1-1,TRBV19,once,CASSPVMNTEAFF,TGTGCCAGTTCCCCTGTAATGAACACTGAAGCTTTCTTT
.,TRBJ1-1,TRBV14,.,CASSPFGGYTEAFF,TGTGCCAGCAGCCCTTTCGGGGGTTACACTGAAGCTTTCTTT
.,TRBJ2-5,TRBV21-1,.,CASSKTQGLGETQYF,TGTGCCAGCAGCAAAACGCAGGGGTTAGGAGAGACCCAGTACTTC
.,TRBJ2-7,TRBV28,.,CASSLIGHSYEQYF,TGTGCCAGCAGTTTAATAGGACACTCCTACGAGCAGTACTTC
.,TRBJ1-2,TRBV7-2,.,CASSLDGLGGYTF,TGTGCCAGCAGCTTAGACGGACTTGGGGGCTACACCTTC
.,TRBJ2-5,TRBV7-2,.,CASSLGRQETQYF,TGTGCCAGCAGCTTGGGCAGACAAGAGACCCAGTACTTC
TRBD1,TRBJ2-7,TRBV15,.,CATSRQTTGDEQYF,TGTGCCACCAGCAGACAAACGACAGGGGATGAGCAGTACTTC
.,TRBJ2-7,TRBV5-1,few,CASRDSSSLSYEQYF,TGCGCCAGCAGGGACAGCTCGTCCCTCTCCTACGAGCAGTACTTC
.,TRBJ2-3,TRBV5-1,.,CASSSEISDTQYF,TGCGCCAGCAGCTCGGAGATCTCAGATACGCAGTATTTT
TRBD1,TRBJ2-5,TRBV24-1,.,CATSDSSGGRETQYF,TGTGCCACCAGTGATTCCTCAGGGGGCAGAGAGACCCAGTACTTC
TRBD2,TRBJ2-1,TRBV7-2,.,CASSLRLAGGYNEQFF,TGTGCCAGCAGCCTGCGACTAGCGGGGGGTTACAATGAGCAGTTCTTC
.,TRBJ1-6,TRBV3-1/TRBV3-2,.,CASSQLFESPLHF,TGTGCCAGCAGCCAACTGTTTGAGTCACCCCTCCACTTT
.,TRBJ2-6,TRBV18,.,CASSPWETSPSSGANVLTF,TGTGCCAGCTCACCATGGGAGACGAGTCCTAGCTCTGGGGCCAACGTCCTGACTTTC
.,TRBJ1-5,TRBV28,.,CASSLLVGGQPQHF,TGTGCCAGCAGTTTGTTAGTAGGCGGTCAGCCCCAGCATTTT
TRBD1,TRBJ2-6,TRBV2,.,CASSRTGGSGANVLTF,TGTGCCAGCAGCCGGACAGGGGGCTCTGGGGCCAACGTCCTGACTTTC
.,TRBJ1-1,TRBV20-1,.,CSAEQDTEAFF,TGCAGTGCCGAACAGGACACTGAAGCTTTCTTT
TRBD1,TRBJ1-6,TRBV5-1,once,CASSPETGTDSPLHF,TGCGCCAGCAGCCCAGAGACAGGGACGGATTCACCCCTCCACTTT
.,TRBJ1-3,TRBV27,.,CASWPGGLGSGNTIYF,TGTGCCAGCTGGCCCGGGGGTCTGGGCTCTGGAAACACCATATATTTT
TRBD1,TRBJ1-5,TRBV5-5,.,CASSWTGTNQPQHF,TGTGCCAGCAGCTGGACAGGGACCAATCAGCCCCAGCATTTT
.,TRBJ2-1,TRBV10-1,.,CASSESGGGGQNEQFF,TGCGCCAGCAGTGAGTCGGGGGGAGGAGGACAAAATGAGCAGTTCTTC
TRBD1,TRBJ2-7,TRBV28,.,CASSSTGGLREQYF,TGTGCCAGCAGCTCCACAGGGGGCTTGAGGGAGCAGTACTTC
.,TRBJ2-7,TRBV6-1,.,CASSESPTYEQYF,TGTGCCAGCAGTGAATCCCCCACCTACGAGCAGTACTTC
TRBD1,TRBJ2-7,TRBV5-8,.,CASSLTGTGSLEQYF,TGTGCCAGCAGCTTGACCGGGACAGGGTCACTCGAGCAGTACTTC
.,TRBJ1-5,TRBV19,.,CASSIPPDQPQHF,TGTGCCAGTAGTATACCCCCTGATCAGCCCCAGCATTTT
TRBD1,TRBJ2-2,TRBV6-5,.,CASSSGQGNTGELFF,TGTGCCAGCAGTTCGGGACAGGGAAACACCGGGGAGCTGTTTTTT
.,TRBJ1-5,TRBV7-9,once,CASSRMQVNQPQHF,TGTGCCAGCAGCCGTATGCAGGTCAATCAGCCCCAGCATTTT
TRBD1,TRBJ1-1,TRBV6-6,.,CASSTNPDRENTEAFF,TGTGCCAGCAGCACAAACCCAGACAGGGAGAACACTGAAGCTTTCTTT
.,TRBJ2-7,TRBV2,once,CASSVLAGFYEQYF,TGTGCCAGCAGTGTGCTGGCGGGGTTTTACGAGCAGTACTTC
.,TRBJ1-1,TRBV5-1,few,CASSERGGHTEAFF,TGCGCCAGCAGCGAGCGGGGTGGGCACACTGAAGCTTTCTTT
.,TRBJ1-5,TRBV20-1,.,CSASSNSNQPQHF,TGCAGTGCTAGTTCCAATAGCAATCAGCCCCAGCATTTT
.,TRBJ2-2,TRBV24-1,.,CATSDPNRVARELFF,TGTGCCACCAGTGACCCGAACAGGGTCGCAAGGGAGCTGTTTTTT
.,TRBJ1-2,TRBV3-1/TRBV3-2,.,CASSQVGATYGYTF,TGTGCCAGCAGCCAAGTAGGGGCAACATATGGCTACACCTTC
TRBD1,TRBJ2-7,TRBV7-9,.,CASSLGQGFYEQYF,TGTGCCAGCAGCTTGGGACAGGGGTTCTACGAGCAGTACTTC